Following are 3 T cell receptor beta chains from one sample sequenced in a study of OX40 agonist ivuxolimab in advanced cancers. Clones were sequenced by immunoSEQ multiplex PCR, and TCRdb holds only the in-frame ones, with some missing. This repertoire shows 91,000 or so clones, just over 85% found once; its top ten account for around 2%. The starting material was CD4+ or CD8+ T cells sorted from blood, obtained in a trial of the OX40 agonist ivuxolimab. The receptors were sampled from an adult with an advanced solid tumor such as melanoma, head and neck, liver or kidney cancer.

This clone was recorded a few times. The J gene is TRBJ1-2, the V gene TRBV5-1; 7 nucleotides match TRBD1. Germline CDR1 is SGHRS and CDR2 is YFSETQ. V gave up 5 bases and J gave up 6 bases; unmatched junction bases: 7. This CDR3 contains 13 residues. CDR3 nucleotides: TGCGCCAGCAGAATGGGCCAGGGGGATGGCTACACCTTC. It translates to CASRMGQGDGYTF.

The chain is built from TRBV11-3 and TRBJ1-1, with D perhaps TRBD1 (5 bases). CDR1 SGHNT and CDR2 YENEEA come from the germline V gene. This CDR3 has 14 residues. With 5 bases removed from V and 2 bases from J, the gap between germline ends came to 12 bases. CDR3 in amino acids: CASSVGQGNTEAFF. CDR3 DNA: TGTGCCAGCAGCGTCGGGCAGGGCAACACTGAAGCTTTCTTT.

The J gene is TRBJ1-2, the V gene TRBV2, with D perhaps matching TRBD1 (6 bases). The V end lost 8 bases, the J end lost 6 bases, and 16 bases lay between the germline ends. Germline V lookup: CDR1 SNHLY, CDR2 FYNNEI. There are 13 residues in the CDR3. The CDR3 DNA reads TGTGCCAGCGAGGGGGGGCTCCGGGATGGCTACACCTTC. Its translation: CASEGGLRDGYTF.